The rows below give T cell receptor beta chains drawn from one sample of a study of T cell responses to AZD1222 COVID-19 vaccine. The assay was immunoSEQ multiplex PCR, and TCRdb's table has in-frame clones only and misses some. The sample consists of around 140,000 clones, more than 85% of them appearing once. The sample was peripheral blood, taken after recovery from COVID-19. The receptors originated from an adult who had recovered from COVID-19. CDR3s include the opening cysteine and the closing phenylalanine or tryptophan. A D gene is named only where the DNA matches it firmly. Clone size is given for some rows only: seen once, a few or many times, or a class if the clone is expanded.

TRBV28	TRBJ1-1	.	TRBD1	CASSLGQGTPAFF	TGTGCCAGCAGTTTAGGACAGGGGACCCCGGCTTTCTTT
TRBV7-3	TRBJ2-1	once	TRBD2	CASSSLAGGYNEQFF	TGTGCCAGCAGCTCTCTAGCGGGAGGGTACAATGAGCAGTTCTTC
TRBV10-3	TRBJ2-5	.	TRBD2	CAINSLGGQETQYF	TGTGCCATCAATAGCCTGGGAGGGCAAGAGACCCAGTACTTC
TRBV10-3	TRBJ1-1	.	TRBD1	CAISVVRGAEAFF	TGTGCCATCAGTGTGGTCAGGGGGGCTGAAGCTTTCTTT
TRBV19	TRBJ2-1	.	.	CASRPDNYNEQFF	TGTGCCAGTAGACCAGACAACTACAATGAGCAGTTCTTC
TRBV18	TRBJ2-1	.	TRBD2	CASSPPGGLAGYNEQFF	TGTGCCAGCTCACCACCCGGCGGACTAGCGGGCTACAATGAGCAGTTCTTC
TRBV25-1	TRBJ2-7	.	.	CASSAQGWESEQYF	TGTGCCAGCAGTGCACAGGGATGGGAGAGCGAGCAGTACTTC
TRBV5-1	TRBJ2-3	once	.	CASRGTDTQYF	TGCGCCAGCAGGGGTACAGATACGCAGTATTTT
TRBV5-4	TRBJ2-7	once	TRBD2	CASSLAGGGNEQYF	TGTGCCAGCAGCCTAGCGGGAGGAGGCAACGAGCAGTACTTC
TRBV11-1	TRBJ2-1	.	.	CASSLAWGNEFF	TGTGCCAGCAGCTTGGCGTGGGGGAACGAGTTCTTC
TRBV12-5	TRBJ1-2	.	.	CASGFTGSVYGYTF	TGTGCTAGTGGTTTCACAGGGTCGGTCTATGGCTACACCTTC
TRBV3-1/TRBV3-2	TRBJ2-2	.	TRBD2	CASSQLAGEAAGELFF	TGTGCCAGCAGCCAACTAGCGGGAGAGGCGGCCGGGGAGCTGTTTTTT
TRBV28	TRBJ2-1	.	TRBD2	CASSGVRIAGSSYNEQFF	TGTGCCAGCAGTGGGGTAAGAATAGCGGGCTCCTCCTACAATGAGCAGTTCTTC
TRBV19	TRBJ2-2	.	TRBD1	CASSKGQGIHSGELFF	TGTGCCAGTAGTAAAGGACAGGGGATTCATTCGGGGGAGCTGTTTTTT
TRBV28	TRBJ1-5	.	.	CASSFAIVSNGPRNQPQHF	TGTGCCAGCAGTTTCGCCATCGTATCCAACGGCCCGAGGAATCAGCCCCAGCATTTT